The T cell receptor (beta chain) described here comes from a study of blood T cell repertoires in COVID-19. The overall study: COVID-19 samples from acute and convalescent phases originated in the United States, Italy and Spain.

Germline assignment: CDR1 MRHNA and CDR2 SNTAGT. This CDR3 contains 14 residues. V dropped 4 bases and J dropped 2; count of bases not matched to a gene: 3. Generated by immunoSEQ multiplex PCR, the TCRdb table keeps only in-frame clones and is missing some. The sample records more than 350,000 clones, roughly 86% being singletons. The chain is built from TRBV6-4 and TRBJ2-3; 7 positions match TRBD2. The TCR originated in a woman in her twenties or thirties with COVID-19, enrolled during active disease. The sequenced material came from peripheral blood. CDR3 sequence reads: CASSGSGDTDTQYF. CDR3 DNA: TGTGCCAGCAGTGGAAGCGGGGACACAGATACGCAGTATTTT.